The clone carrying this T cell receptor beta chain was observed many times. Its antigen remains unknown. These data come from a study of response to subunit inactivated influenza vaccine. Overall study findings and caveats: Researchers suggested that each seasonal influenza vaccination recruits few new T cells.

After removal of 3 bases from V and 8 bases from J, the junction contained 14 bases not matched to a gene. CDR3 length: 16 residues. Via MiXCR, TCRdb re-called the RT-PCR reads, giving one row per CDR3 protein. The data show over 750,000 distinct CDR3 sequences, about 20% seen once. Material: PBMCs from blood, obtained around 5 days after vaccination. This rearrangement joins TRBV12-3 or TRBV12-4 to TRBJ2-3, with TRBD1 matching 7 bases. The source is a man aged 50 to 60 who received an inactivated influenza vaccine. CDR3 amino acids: CASSFRETGYLATQYF. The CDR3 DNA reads TGTGCCAGCAGTTTTAGAGAGACAGGGTATTTGGCTACGCAGTATTTT.